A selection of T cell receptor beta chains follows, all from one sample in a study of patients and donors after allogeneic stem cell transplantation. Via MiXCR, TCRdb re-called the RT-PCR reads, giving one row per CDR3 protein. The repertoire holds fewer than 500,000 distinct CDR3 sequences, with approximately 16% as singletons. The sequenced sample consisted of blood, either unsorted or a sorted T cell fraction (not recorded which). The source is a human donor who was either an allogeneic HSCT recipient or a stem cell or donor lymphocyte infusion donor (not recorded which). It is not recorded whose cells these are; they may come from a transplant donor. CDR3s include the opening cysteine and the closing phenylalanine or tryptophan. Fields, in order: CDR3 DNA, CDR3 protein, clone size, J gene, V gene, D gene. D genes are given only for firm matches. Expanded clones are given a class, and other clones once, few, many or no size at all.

TGTGCCAGCAGTCGGACTAGAGTTGCGAATGAGCAGTTCTTC	CASSRTRVANEQFF	.	TRBJ2-1	TRBV11-3	TRBD2
TGTGCCATCAGTGACCCGACTAGCGGGGCCCATGAGCAGTTCTTC	CAISDPTSGAHEQFF	.	TRBJ2-1	TRBV10-3	TRBD2
TGTGCCAGCAGCGCGCTAGCGGGTTTGGTGGCCCAGTACTTC	CASSALAGLVAQYF	.	TRBJ2-5	TRBV11-3	TRBD2
TGTGCCAGCAGCTTGGAGGGAGGGGGAAGCGATGAGCAGTTCTTC	CASSLEGGGSDEQFF	.	TRBJ2-1	TRBV5-4	.
TGTGCCAGCAGTTCCCTAACAGGGGGCGAGCGAAATGAGCAGTTCTTC	CASSSLTGGERNEQFF	.	TRBJ2-1	TRBV27	TRBD1
TGTGCCAGCAAGTGGGCGGAGGGCAATCAGCCCCAGCATTTT	CASKWAEGNQPQHF	few	TRBJ1-5	TRBV2	.
TGTGCCAGCAGCGTAGGCGATGGGGCCAACGTCCTGACTTTC	CASSVGDGANVLTF	few	TRBJ2-6	TRBV9	.
TGTGCCAGCAGTCCGACAGGGGGCAGGGGGGAGACCCAGTACTTC	CASSPTGGRGETQYF	.	TRBJ2-5	TRBV27	TRBD1
TGTGCCAGCAGTCTCCCAGGGGGCCAAAGCACAGATACGCAGTATTTT	CASSLPGGQSTDTQYF	many	TRBJ2-3	TRBV12-3/TRBV12-4	TRBD1
TGTGCCAGCAGTTACCAACTGGGGGAGCAGTTCTTC	CASSYQLGEQFF	few	TRBJ2-1	TRBV3-1	.
TGTGCCAGCAGTCCCACTTTAACTAGCGGGGGGGCTAGGGAGCAGTTCTTC	CASSPTLTSGGAREQFF	many	TRBJ2-1	TRBV6-2/TRBV6-3	TRBD2
TGTGCCAGCAGCGTAGAACCCGGGGGGGTTAATACGCAGTATTTT	CASSVEPGGVNTQYF	.	TRBJ2-3	TRBV9	TRBD2
TGTGCCAGCAGCGTAGGTACCCCCGGGGCAGATACGCAGTATTTT	CASSVGTPGADTQYF	.	TRBJ2-3	TRBV9	.
TGTGCCAGCTCATCAACTAGCGGGAGGGCACAAGATACGCAGTATTTT	CASSSTSGRAQDTQYF	.	TRBJ2-3	TRBV18	TRBD2
TGTGCCAGCAGCTTGGAGACAGGAAGCCTCTCCTACGAGCAGTACTTC	CASSLETGSLSYEQYF	.	TRBJ2-7	TRBV5-4	.
TGCAGTGCTAGTTTCGGACAGGCGAAAAGAAACGGGTCTAACTATGGCTACACCTTC	CSASFGQAKRNGSNYGYTF	.	TRBJ1-2	TRBV20-1	TRBD1
TGTGCCAGCAGTTTGGATAGACCAGATACGCAGTATTTT	CASSLDRPDTQYF	many	TRBJ2-3	TRBV12-3/TRBV12-4	.
TGTGCCAGCACCAACAGCGACTACTATGGCTACACCTTC	CASTNSDYYGYTF	.	TRBJ1-2	TRBV6-6	.
TGTGCCAGCAGTTACGGAGCAGACAAGATAGCTTTCTTT	CASSYGADKIAFF	.	TRBJ1-1	TRBV6-6	.
TGTGCCAGCAGCTCTCCGGGACACTCCATGGGGCAGTACTTC	CASSSPGHSMGQYF	.	TRBJ2-7	TRBV7-9	.
TGTGCCAGCAGCAACGGAGTCGGCCAAAACATTCAGTACTTC	CASSNGVGQNIQYF	.	TRBJ2-4	TRBV9	.
TGTGCCAGCAGACCATCCGGACAGGGGGAGACTGAAGCTTTCTTT	CASRPSGQGETEAFF	.	TRBJ1-1	TRBV6-1	TRBD1
TGTGCCAGCAGCTTAGGAGGGGGCGGTTACCGTGAAGCTTTCTTT	CASSLGGGGYREAFF	.	TRBJ1-1	TRBV7-9	TRBD1
TGCAGTGCTATCAGGAATGGCTACACCTTC	CSAIRNGYTF	many	TRBJ1-2	TRBV20-1	.
TGCGCCAGCAGCGCATCCCCCGGGGGGGGAGGCAATCAGCCCCAGCATTTT	CASSASPGGGGNQPQHF	.	TRBJ1-5	TRBV5-1	.
TGTGCCAGCAGTTATTGGCGCCTCACAGATACGCAGTATTTT	CASSYWRLTDTQYF	.	TRBJ2-3	TRBV6-5	.
TGTGCCAGCGGGGGCAGGGGGCTCAACGAGCAGTACTTC	CASGGRGLNEQYF	.	TRBJ2-7	TRBV2	TRBD1
TGTGCCAGCCAGAAGTCGAGCAGGGTGCGTGAGCAGTACTTC	CASQKSSRVREQYF	.	TRBJ2-7	TRBV19	.
TGTGCCACTATACAGGGGTACACAGATACGCAGTATTTT	CATIQGYTDTQYF	.	TRBJ2-3	TRBV7-2	TRBD1
TGTGCCAGCAGCTCCACTAGCACGGGGGGATCAGATACGCAGTATTTT	CASSSTSTGGSDTQYF	few	TRBJ2-3	TRBV7-2	TRBD2
TGCAGTGCTAGAGGAGGGGCCACAGATACGCAGTATTTT	CSARGGATDTQYF	.	TRBJ2-3	TRBV20-1	.
TGTGCCAGCAGCTTAGTGTGGCAGACTATCCCTTACTACGAGCAGTACTTC	CASSLVWQTIPYYEQYF	.	TRBJ2-7	TRBV7-6	.
TGTGCCAGCAGCTTTTCACAGACCTCCTACGAGCAGTACTTC	CASSFSQTSYEQYF	.	TRBJ2-7	TRBV7-9	.